These T cell receptor beta chains were read from a single sample in a study of blood T cell repertoires in COVID-19. TCRdb's table, derived via immunoSEQ multiplex PCR, lists solely in-frame clones and lacks some. The repertoire includes about 170,000 clones, around 90% of them detected once, and just over 2.5% sits in the top ten. Source material: peripheral blood. The source is a woman of 80 years or more with COVID-19, enrolled during active disease. Each CDR3 is given with its conserved first and last residue. A D gene is named only where the DNA matches it firmly. Expanded clones are given a class, and other clones once, few, many or no size at all.

>NA|TRBJ2-5|TRBV19|TRBD1
CASSLGQAVGRETQYF
TGTGCCAGTAGTCTCGGACAGGCGGTCGGACGAGAGACCCAGTACTTC
>NA|TRBJ2-5|TRBV6-5|TRBD2
CASNGGGAVQETQYF
TGTGCCAGCAACGGGGGAGGGGCTGTCCAAGAGACCCAGTACTTC
>once|TRBJ2-2|TRBV5-4|TRBD1
CASSLKGAPPEVLFF
TGTGCCAGCAGCTTGAAGGGGGCTCCACCGGAGGTTTTGTTTTTT
>NA|TRBJ1-5|TRBV2|TRBD1
CASSDLGGQGNQPQHF
TGTGCCAGCAGTGACTTAGGGGGACAGGGTAATCAGCCCCAGCATTTT
>NA|TRBJ2-7|TRBV3-1/TRBV3-2|NA
CASRSGDEQYF
TGTGCCAGCAGATCCGGGGACGAGCAGTACTTC
>NA|TRBJ1-2|TRBV2|NA
CASSEPGYDYGYTF
TGTGCCAGCAGTGAACCCGGGTATGACTATGGCTACACCTTC
>once|TRBJ2-2|TRBV6-5|TRBD1
CASSLTGVTGELFF
TGTGCCAGCAGTCTGACAGGGGTCACCGGGGAGCTGTTTTTT
>NA|TRBJ2-3|TRBV13|TRBD2
CASSRTSGEITDTQYF
TGTGCCAGCAGCAGGACTAGCGGGGAGATCACAGATACGCAGTATTTT
>NA|TRBJ2-2|TRBV18|TRBD1
CASSTGTGYTGELFF
TGTGCCAGCTCAACCGGGACAGGCTACACCGGGGAGCTGTTTTTT
>once|TRBJ2-7|TRBV5-4|NA
CASRIRTGSSYEQYF
TGTGCCAGCAGAATCCGAACAGGGAGCTCCTACGAGCAGTACTTC
>NA|TRBJ1-1|TRBV29-1|NA
CSVVSGYTEAFF
TGCAGCGTTGTATCAGGGTACACTGAAGCTTTCTTT
>once|TRBJ2-3|TRBV7-3|NA
CASSLIGSSAQTDTQYF
TGTGCCAGCAGCTTAATCGGATCTAGCGCGCAAACAGATACGCAGTATTTT
>NA|TRBJ1-6|TRBV28|NA
CASSEGGYNSPLHF
TGTGCCAGCAGTGAGGGCGGCTATAATTCACCCCTCCACTTT
>NA|TRBJ2-7|TRBV3-1/TRBV3-2|TRBD1
CATSQPGQNTMRCYEQYF
TGTGCCACCTCCCAGCCGGGACAGAATACCATGAGATGCTACGAGCAGTACTTC
>NA|TRBJ1-3|TRBV9|NA
CASSVDHGGYGNTIYF
TGTGCCAGCAGCGTAGATCACGGCGGCTACGGAAACACCATATATTTT
>NA|TRBJ2-7|TRBV5-1|NA
CASSSDPTRYEQYF
TGCGCCAGCAGCTCCGACCCGACTCGCTACGAGCAGTACTTC
>NA|TRBJ1-1|TRBV3-1/TRBV3-2|TRBD1
CASRQRWGQRNTEAFF
TGTGCCAGCAGGCAACGGTGGGGACAGAGGAACACTGAAGCTTTCTTT
>few|TRBJ1-2|TRBV4-1|NA
CASTQEWVDYGYTF
TGCGCCAGCACCCAGGAGTGGGTTGACTATGGCTACACCTTC
>NA|TRBJ1-1|TRBV6-6|TRBD1
CASAGQQNTEAFF
TGTGCCAGCGCGGGACAGCAAAACACTGAAGCTTTCTTT
>NA|TRBJ1-5|TRBV28|NA
CASSLSLSGNQPQHF
TGTGCCAGCAGTTTATCGCTGTCAGGCAATCAGCCCCAGCATTTT
>few|TRBJ1-2|TRBV5-5|NA
CASKWTDRNYGYTF
TGTGCCAGCAAATGGACAGACCGGAACTATGGCTACACCTTC
>NA|TRBJ1-1|TRBV19|NA
CASSIAGDNTEAFF
TGTGCCAGTAGTATAGCAGGGGATAACACTGAAGCTTTCTTT
>NA|TRBJ1-2|TRBV6-5|TRBD1
CASSPGTGSYYGYTF
TGTGCCAGCAGTCCCGGGACAGGATCTTACTATGGCTACACCTTC
>NA|TRBJ1-5|TRBV6-5|NA
CASSPSGGYNQPQHF
TGTGCCAGCAGTCCCAGCGGCGGTTATAATCAGCCCCAGCATTTT
>NA|TRBJ1-1|TRBV12-3/TRBV12-4|TRBD1
CASSTGQGTEAFF
TGTGCCAGCAGTACCGGACAGGGGACTGAAGCTTTCTTT
>once|TRBJ2-5|TRBV5-1|TRBD1
CASSLEAQGAGETQYF
TGCGCCAGCAGCTTGGAGGCTCAGGGGGCTGGAGAGACCCAGTACTTC
>NA|TRBJ1-5|TRBV19|NA
CASSIVSAGGSNQPQHF
TGTGCCAGTAGTATAGTTTCAGCGGGAGGGAGCAATCAGCCCCAGCATTTT
>NA|TRBJ1-2|TRBV11-2|NA
CASSPHRETNYGYTF
TGTGCCAGCAGCCCCCACAGGGAAACTAACTATGGCTACACCTTC
>NA|TRBJ2-2|TRBV7-9|NA
CASEEAEKELFF
TGTGCCAGCGAGGAGGCGGAGAAGGAGCTGTTTTTT
>NA|TRBJ2-6|TRBV19|NA
CASSMSSGANVLTF
TGTGCCAGTAGTATGAGCTCTGGGGCCAACGTCCTGACTTTC
>NA|TRBJ1-5|TRBV19|NA
CASIGTGGAHNQPQHF
TGTGCCAGTATCGGAACGGGGGGGGCCCACAATCAGCCCCAGCATTTT
>NA|TRBJ1-1|TRBV15|NA
CATSRDLGLGTFIEGATAFF
TGTGCCACCAGCAGAGATCTCGGGCTGGGGACTTTTATAGAAGGCGCTACGGCTTTCTTT
>NA|TRBJ1-5|TRBV2|TRBD1
CASSPGQGYQPQHF
TGTGCCAGCAGTCCCGGACAGGGGTATCAGCCCCAGCATTTT
>once|TRBJ2-5|TRBV7-7|TRBD2
CASSLGTSGAQETQYF
TGTGCTAGCAGCTTAGGGACTAGCGGGGCCCAAGAGACCCAGTACTTC
>NA|TRBJ2-7|TRBV4-2|TRBD2
CASSQGPSGRWVGAYEQYF
TGTGCCAGCAGCCAAGGGCCTAGCGGGAGGTGGGTAGGGGCCTACGAGCAGTACTTC
>NA|TRBJ1-1|TRBV7-9|NA
CASSPGGGPTSSNTEAFF
TGTGCCAGCAGCCCCGGAGGCGGACCAACATCCTCTAACACTGAAGCTTTCTTT
>NA|TRBJ2-1|TRBV7-6|TRBD2
CASSLARTSGRNEQFF
TGTGCCAGCAGCTTAGCTCGGACTAGCGGGAGAAATGAGCAGTTCTTC
>NA|TRBJ1-2|TRBV2|NA
CASSESAGVPVYGYTF
TGTGCCAGCAGTGAAAGTGCGGGGGTACCCGTCTATGGCTACACCTTC
>NA|TRBJ1-2|TRBV3-1/TRBV3-2|NA
CASSQEQGVRNGYTF
TGTGCCAGCAGCCAGGAACAGGGAGTCAGAAATGGCTACACCTTC
>NA|TRBJ2-1|TRBV27|TRBD2
CASSFEGLHNEQFF
TGTGCCAGCAGCTTTGAGGGACTACACAATGAGCAGTTCTTC
>NA|TRBJ2-1|TRBV15|TRBD2
CATSSGGLAGVDNEQFF
TGTGCCACCAGCAGCGGGGGACTAGCGGGAGTTGACAATGAGCAGTTCTTC
>NA|TRBJ2-7|TRBV4-2|TRBD2
CASSQDSSGVTYEQYF
TGTGCCAGCAGCCAAGATTCTAGCGGGGTGACCTACGAGCAGTACTTC
>NA|TRBJ1-3|TRBV6-2/TRBV6-3|NA
CASSYSSNTIYF
TGTGCCAGCAGTTACTCTTCGAACACCATATATTTT
>NA|TRBJ2-1|TRBV11-2|TRBD2
CASSSAGTRQDEQFF
TGTGCCAGCAGCTCGGCCGGGACTAGGCAGGATGAGCAGTTCTTC
>NA|TRBJ1-1|TRBV4-3|TRBD1
CASSQVTGGNTEAFF
TGCGCCAGCAGCCAAGTGACAGGGGGGAACACTGAAGCTTTCTTT
>NA|TRBJ2-1|TRBV5-4|NA
CASSGTTSNEQFF
TGTGCCAGCAGCGGAACTACTAGCAATGAGCAGTTCTTC